This T cell receptor (beta chain) was obtained from a study of regulatory T cells in long-lasting Graves disease. To note about this clonotype: No DNA is shown, since the ends of the CDR3 on it are uncertain; the CDR3 is the one TCRdb lists.

CDR3-region Arm-PCR and iRepertoire HTBI primers produced the TCR beta libraries. A single record per CDR3 protein comes from TCRdb applying MiXCR to the multiplex PCR reads. The table lists some 340,000 distinct CDR3 sequences, 12% of them singletons. Time point indicated: newly diagnosed GD, antithyroid drugs for less than 3 months. RNA from PBMCs was the source of the TCR library. The germline V gene encodes CDR1 SGHVS and CDR2 FNYEAQ. The CDR3 has 19 amino acids, counting both end residues. These sequences were also reported in another study, on T cells in Graves' hyperthyroidism and ophthalmopathy. That work adds: A patient was excluded if there was uncontrolled infection, other autoimmune disease, pregnancy or lactation. With the HTBI primer set, the TCR CDR3 went through a first round of RT-PCR.

Sequencing used peripheral blood mononuclear cells (PBMCs), obtained at new diagnosis, from a patient treated with antithyroid drugs. The V call is TRBV7-6, the J call TRBJ1-1; TRBD1, as called in the table, went unchecked against the DNA. The receptor comes from a woman aged 18-30 years with Graves disease. The CDR3: CASSFYICSVLRGDTEAFF.